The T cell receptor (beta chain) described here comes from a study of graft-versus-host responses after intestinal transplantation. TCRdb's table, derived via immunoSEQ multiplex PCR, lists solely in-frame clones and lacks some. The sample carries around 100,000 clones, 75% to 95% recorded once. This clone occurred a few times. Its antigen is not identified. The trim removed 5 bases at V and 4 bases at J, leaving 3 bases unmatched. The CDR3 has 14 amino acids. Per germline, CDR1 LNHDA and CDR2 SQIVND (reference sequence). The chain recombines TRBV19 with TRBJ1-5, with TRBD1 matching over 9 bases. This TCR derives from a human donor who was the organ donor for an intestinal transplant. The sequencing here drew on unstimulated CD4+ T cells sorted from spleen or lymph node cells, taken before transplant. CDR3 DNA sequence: TGTGCCAGTAGTGAACAGGGGGCTAATCAGCCCCAGCATTTT. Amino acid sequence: CASSEQGANQPQHF. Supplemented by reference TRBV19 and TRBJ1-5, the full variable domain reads DGGITQSPKYLFRKEGQNVTLSCEQNLNHDAMYWYRQDPGQGLRLIYYSQIVNDFQKGDIAEGYSVSREKKESFPLTVTSAQKNPTAFYLCASSEQGANQPQHFGDGTRLSIL.